This section outlines one T cell receptor beta chain sequence together with its context. This sample was included in a study of blood T cell repertoires in COVID-19. Sequencing used immunoSEQ multiplex PCR; TCRdb keeps in-frame clones, though not all of them. Of approximately 490,000 clones in the sample, about 85% were seen once. This CDR3 is built from 19 residues. V lost 0 bases, J lost 10 bases, and 25 bases lay in between. The germline V gene encodes CDR1 MGHRA and CDR2 YSYEKL. Assignments of participants to cohorts depended upon their own reported clinical history. This rearrangement joins TRBV4-1 to TRBJ1-6; maybe TRBD1 (5 bases). The sample was PBMCs or T cells enriched from blood (not recorded which). This sequence originates from a woman between 18 and 29 years old who had recovered from COVID-19. The CDR3 reads CASSQDLWGDGGGGSPLHF. Here the CDR3 DNA reads TGCGCCAGCAGCCAAGACCTCTGGGGGGACGGAGGAGGAGGATCACCCCTCCACTTT.